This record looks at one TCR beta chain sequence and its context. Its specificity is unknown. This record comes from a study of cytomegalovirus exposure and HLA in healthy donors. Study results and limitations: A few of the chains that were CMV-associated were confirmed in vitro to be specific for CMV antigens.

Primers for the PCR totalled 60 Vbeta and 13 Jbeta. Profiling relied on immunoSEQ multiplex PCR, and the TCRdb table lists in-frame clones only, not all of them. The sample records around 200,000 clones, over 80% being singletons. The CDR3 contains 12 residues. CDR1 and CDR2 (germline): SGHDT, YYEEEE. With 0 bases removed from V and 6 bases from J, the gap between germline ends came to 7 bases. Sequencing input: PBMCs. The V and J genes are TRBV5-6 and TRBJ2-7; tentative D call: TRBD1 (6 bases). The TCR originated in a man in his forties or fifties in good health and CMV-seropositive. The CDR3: CASSLEGGEQYF. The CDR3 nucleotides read TGTGCCAGCAGCTTGGAAGGGGGCGAGCAGTACTTC.